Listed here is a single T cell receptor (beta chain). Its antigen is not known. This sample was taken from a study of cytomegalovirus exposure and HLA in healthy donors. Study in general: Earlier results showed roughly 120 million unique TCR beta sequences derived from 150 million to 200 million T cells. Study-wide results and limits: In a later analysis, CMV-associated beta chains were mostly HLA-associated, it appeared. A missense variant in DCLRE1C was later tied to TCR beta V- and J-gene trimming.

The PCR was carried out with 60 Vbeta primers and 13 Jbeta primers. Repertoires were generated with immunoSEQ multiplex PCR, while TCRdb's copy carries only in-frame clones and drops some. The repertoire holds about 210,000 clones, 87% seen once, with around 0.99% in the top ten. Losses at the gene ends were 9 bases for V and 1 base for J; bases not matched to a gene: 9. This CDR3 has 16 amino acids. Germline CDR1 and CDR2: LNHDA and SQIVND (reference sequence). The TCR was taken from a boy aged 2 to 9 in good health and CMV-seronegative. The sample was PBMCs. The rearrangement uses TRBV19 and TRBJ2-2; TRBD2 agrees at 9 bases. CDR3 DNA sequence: TGTGCCAGCGGACTGGCGGGGGGGAAGAACACCGGGGAGCTGTTTTTT. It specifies CASGLAGGKNTGELFF.